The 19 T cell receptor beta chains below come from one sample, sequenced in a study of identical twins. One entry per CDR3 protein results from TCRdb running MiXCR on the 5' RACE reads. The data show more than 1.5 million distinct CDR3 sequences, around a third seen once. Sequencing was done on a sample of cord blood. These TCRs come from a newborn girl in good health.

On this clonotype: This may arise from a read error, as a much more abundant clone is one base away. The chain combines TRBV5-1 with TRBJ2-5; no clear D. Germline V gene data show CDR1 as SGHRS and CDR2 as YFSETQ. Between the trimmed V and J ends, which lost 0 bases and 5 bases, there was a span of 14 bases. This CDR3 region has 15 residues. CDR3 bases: TGCGCCAGCAGCTTGGTAGGGCAGTCCATGGAGACCCAGTACTTC. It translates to CASSLVGQSMETQYF.

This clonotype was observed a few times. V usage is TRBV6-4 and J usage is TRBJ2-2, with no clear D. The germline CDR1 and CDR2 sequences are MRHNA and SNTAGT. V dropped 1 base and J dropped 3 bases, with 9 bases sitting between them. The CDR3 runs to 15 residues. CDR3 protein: CASSDYPNDTGELFF. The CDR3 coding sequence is TGTGCCAGCAGTGACTACCCGAACGACACCGGGGAGCTGTTTTTT.

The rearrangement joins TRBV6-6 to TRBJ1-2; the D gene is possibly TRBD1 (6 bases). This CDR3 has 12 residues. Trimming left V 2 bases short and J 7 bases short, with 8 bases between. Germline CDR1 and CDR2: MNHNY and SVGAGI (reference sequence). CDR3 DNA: TGTGCCAGCAGTTACAGGGGGGGTGGCTACACCTTC. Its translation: CASSYRGGGYTF.

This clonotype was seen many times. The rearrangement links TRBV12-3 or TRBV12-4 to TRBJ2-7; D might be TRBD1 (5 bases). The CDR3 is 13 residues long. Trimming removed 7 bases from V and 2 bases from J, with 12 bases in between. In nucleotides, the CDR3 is TGTGCCAGCACCCTCAGGGTAACCTACGAGCAGTACTTC. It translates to CASTLRVTYEQYF.

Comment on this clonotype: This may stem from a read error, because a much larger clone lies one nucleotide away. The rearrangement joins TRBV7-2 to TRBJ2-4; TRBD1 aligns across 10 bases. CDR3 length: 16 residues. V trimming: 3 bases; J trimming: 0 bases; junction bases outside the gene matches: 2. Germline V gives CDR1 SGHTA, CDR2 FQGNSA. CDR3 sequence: CASSLTGGPAKNIQYF. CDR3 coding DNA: TGTGCCAGCAGCTTGACAGGGGGCCCAGCCAAAAACATTCAGTACTTC.

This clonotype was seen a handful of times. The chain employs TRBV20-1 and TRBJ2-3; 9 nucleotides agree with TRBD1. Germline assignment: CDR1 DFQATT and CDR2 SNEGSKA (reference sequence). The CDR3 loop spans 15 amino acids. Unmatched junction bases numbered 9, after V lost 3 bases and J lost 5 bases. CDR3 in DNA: TGCAGTGCTAGCCAAGGGACAGGGTGGAAAGATACGCAGTATTTT. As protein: CSASQGTGWKDTQYF.

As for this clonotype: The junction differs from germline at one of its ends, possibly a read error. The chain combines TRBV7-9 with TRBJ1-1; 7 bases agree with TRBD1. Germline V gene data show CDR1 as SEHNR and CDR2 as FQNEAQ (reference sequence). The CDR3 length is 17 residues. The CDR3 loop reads CAGSLASTGWENTEAFF. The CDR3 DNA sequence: TGTGCCGGCAGCTTAGCTTCGACAGGGTGGGAGAACACTGAAGCTTTCTTT.

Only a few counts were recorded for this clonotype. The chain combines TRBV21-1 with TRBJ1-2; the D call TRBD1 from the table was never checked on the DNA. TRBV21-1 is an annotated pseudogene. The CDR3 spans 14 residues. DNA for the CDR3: TGTGCCACCCCAGGAGTACAGGAATCCTATGGCTACACCTTC. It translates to CATPGVQESYGYTF.

CDR3 region: CASSTGLSWNQPQHF. The CDR3 bases are TGTGCCAGCAGTACAGGGTTAAGCTGGAATCAGCCCCAGCATTTT. J is TRBJ1-5 and V is TRBV6-2 or TRBV6-3; a weak D match, TRBD1 (6 bases). The CDR3 has 15 amino acids. Trimming pared 5 bases from V and 4 bases from J, leaving 15 bases between. Germline CDR1 reads MNHEY; CDR2 reads SVGEGT.

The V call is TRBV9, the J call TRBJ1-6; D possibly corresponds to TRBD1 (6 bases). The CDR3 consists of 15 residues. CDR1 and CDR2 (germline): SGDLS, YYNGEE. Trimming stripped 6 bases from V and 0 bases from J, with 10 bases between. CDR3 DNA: TGTGCCAGCACCTCACAGGGCTCCTATAATTCACCCCTCCACTTT. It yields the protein CASTSQGSYNSPLHF.

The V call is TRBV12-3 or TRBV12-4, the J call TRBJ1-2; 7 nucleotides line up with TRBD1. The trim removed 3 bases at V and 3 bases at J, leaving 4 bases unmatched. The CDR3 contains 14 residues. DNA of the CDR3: TGTGCCAGCAGTTTCGCACAGGGGCACTATGGCTACACCTTC. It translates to CASSFAQGHYGYTF.

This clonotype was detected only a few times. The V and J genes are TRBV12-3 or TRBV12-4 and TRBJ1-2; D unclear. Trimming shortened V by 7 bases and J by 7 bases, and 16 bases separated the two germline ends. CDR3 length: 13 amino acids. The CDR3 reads CASTPGFMGGYTF. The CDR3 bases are TGTGCCAGCACCCCAGGCTTTATGGGTGGCTACACCTTC.

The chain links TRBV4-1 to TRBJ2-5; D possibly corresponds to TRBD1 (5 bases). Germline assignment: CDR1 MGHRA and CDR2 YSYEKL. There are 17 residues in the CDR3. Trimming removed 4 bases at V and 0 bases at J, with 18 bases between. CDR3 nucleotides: TGCGCCAGCAGCCCAAAGGGGATAGGGTTTTACCAAGAGACCCAGTACTTC. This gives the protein CASSPKGIGFYQETQYF.

The CDR3 loop is CATSSLGASGVGETQYF. CDR3 nucleotide sequence: TGTGCCACCAGCTCCCTTGGGGCTAGCGGGGTTGGAGAGACCCAGTACTTC. The chain recombines TRBV15 with TRBJ2-5, with 9 nucleotides matching TRBD2. CDR1 is LNHNV and CDR2 is YYDKDF in the germline V gene (reference sequence). There are 17 residues in the CDR3. With 5 bases clipped from V and 4 bases from J, the junction kept 14 bases outside the gene matches.

CDR3 DNA: TGTGCCAGCAGTGTCACCTTATTCGGTGAAGCTTTCTTT. It specifies CASSVTLFGEAFF. The V gene is TRBV25-1, the J gene TRBJ1-1; D gene uncertain. The CDR3 runs 13 residues. Germline V CDR1 and CDR2: MGHDK, SYGVNS. V lost 4 bases and J lost 7, with 13 bases in between.

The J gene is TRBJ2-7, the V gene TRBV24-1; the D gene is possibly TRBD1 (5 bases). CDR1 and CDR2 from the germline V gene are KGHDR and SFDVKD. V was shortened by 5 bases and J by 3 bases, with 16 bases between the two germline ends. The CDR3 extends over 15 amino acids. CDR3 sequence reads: CATSGVPGRVYEQYF. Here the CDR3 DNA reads TGTGCCACCAGTGGAGTTCCGGGCAGGGTCTACGAGCAGTACTTC.

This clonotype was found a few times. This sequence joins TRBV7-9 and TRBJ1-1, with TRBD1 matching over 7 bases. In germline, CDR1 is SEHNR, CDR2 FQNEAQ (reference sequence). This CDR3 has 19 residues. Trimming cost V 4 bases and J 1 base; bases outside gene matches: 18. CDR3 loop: CASSSQTGTRLMGNTEAFF. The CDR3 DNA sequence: TGTGCCAGCAGCTCACAGACAGGGACTCGTCTCATGGGGAACACTGAAGCTTTCTTT.

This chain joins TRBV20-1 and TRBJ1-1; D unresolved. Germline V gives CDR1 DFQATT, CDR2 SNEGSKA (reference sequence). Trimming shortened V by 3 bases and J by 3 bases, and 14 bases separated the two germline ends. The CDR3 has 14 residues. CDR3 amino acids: CSARANGVYTEAFF. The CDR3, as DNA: TGCAGTGCTAGGGCGAACGGGGTTTACACTGAAGCTTTCTTT.

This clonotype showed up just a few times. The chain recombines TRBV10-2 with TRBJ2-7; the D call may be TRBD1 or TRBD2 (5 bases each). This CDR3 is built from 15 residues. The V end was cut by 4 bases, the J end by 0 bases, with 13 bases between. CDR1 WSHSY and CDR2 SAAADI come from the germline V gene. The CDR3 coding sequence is TGCGCCAGCAGTGGGGGGTACCCCTTCTCCTACGAGCAGTACTTC. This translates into CASSGGYPFSYEQYF.